One T cell receptor (beta chain) is described in this entry. Its antigen is as yet unknown. This entry belongs to a study of cytomegalovirus exposure and HLA in healthy donors. PCR primers comprised 60 Vbeta and 13 Jbeta primers. Here immunoSEQ multiplex PCR was the method, and the copy in TCRdb shows in-frame clones only, minus some. The table lists roughly 150,000 clones, about 70% of them singletons. Study-wide points: In most subjects, TCR beta sequences reportedly gave accurate predictions of HLA-A and HLA-B alleles. Cytomegalovirus-associated TCR beta chains were listed, numbering 150 to 200.

Sequencing input: PBMCs. This receptor was taken from a male donor in good health and CMV-seronegative.

CDR3 in amino acids: CASSLGGGRSYEQYF. The CDR3 coding sequence is TGTGCCAGCAGCTTAGGTGGGGGCCGCTCCTACGAGCAGTACTTC. The V call is TRBV7-3, the J call TRBJ2-7; maybe TRBD1 (6 bases). The germline gives CDR1 SGHTA, CDR2 FQGTGA. The CDR3 runs to 15 residues. V was clipped by 2 bases and J by 0 bases, with 11 bases between them.